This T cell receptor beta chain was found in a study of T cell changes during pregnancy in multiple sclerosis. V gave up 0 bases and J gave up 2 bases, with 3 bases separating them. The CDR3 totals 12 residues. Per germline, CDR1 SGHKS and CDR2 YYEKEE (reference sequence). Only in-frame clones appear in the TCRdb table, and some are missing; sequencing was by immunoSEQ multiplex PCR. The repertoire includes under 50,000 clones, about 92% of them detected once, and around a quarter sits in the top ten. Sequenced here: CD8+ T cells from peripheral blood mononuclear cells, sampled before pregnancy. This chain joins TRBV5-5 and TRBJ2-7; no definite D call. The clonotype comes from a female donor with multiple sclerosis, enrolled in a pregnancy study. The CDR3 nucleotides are TGTGCCAGCAGCTTGGCCACCTACGAGCAGTACTTC. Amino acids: CASSLATYEQYF.